This passage covers 21 T cell receptor beta chains from one sample sequenced in a study of identical twins. Via MiXCR, TCRdb re-called the 5' RACE reads, giving one row per CDR3 protein. The table includes some 600,000 distinct CDR3 sequences, roughly 7.2% detected once. This sample was also put to use in a study of yellow fever vaccine responses in identical twins.

The sample consisted of PBMCs. Every receptor here comes from a woman aged 18-35 years in good health.

The chain employs TRBV2 and TRBJ2-1; perhaps TRBD1 as D (5 bases). Germline V gene sequence: CDR1 SNHLY, CDR2 FYNNEI. The ends were cut back, 7 bases at V and 8 bases at J, with 6 bases in the middle. CDR3 length equals 10 residues. The CDR3 nucleotides read TGTGCCAGCAAAGGGGATGAGCAGTTCTTC. Translating it yields CASKGDEQFF. Complete variable domain (other parts from reference TRBV2 and TRBJ2-1): EPEVTQTPSHQVTQMGQEVILRCVPISNHLYFYWYRQILGQKVEFLVSFYNNEISEKSEIFDDQFSVERPDGSNFTLKIRSTKLEDSAMYFCASKGDEQFFGPGTRLTVL.

This chain connects TRBV20-1 to TRBJ2-2; D gene unclear. Looked up from germline, CDR1 is DFQATT and CDR2 is SNEGSKA (reference sequence). The V gene lost 0 bases and the J gene lost 0 bases, with 8 bases spanning the gap. The CDR3 contains 15 residues. As DNA, the CDR3 is TGCAGTGCTAGAGATCCCGACTCGAACACCGGGGAGCTGTTTTTT. Translation gives CSARDPDSNTGELFF.

This clonotype was counted between two and nine times. This rearrangement joins TRBV25-1 to TRBJ2-3; unclear D gene. Germline V lookup: CDR1 MGHDK, CDR2 SYGVNS. The CDR3 runs to 15 residues. Trimming removed 3 bases from V and 2 bases from J, with 12 bases in between. The CDR3: CASSDAHFPTDTQYF. CDR3 in DNA: TGTGCCAGCAGTGATGCCCACTTTCCCACAGATACGCAGTATTTT.

The V gene is TRBV4-2, the J gene TRBJ2-5, with D possibly matching TRBD1 (5 bases). Trimming removed 0 bases from V and 4 bases from J, with 12 bases in between. Per germline, CDR1 LGHNA and CDR2 YNFKEQ. This CDR3 contains 15 residues. The CDR3 sequence: CASSQDHDRRETQYF. The CDR3 DNA sequence: TGTGCCAGCAGCCAAGATCATGACAGACGAGAGACCCAGTACTTC.

Many counts were recorded for this clonotype. The chain recombines TRBV6-1 with TRBJ2-7; weak D call: TRBD1 (7 bases). The germline V and J ends were trimmed by 6 bases and 2 bases, with 17 bases remaining between them. In germline, CDR1 is MNHNS, CDR2 SASEGT. This CDR3 is built from 15 residues. The CDR3 sequence: CASRLGPGGTYEQYF. CDR3 sequence (DNA): TGTGCCAGCAGGCTTGGTCCAGGGGGGACCTACGAGCAGTACTTC.

V gene TRBV19 combines with J gene TRBJ2-1, with D possibly matching TRBD2 (5 bases). From germline, CDR1 is LNHDA and CDR2 SQIVND (reference sequence). Trimming removed 5 bases from V and 0 bases from J, with 14 bases in between. CDR3 length: 16 amino acids. The CDR3 spells CASSLEDFPSYNEQFF. CDR3 DNA: TGTGCCAGTAGTCTTGAGGACTTCCCCTCCTACAATGAGCAGTTCTTC.

This chain connects TRBV5-1 to TRBJ1-1; D is unresolved. CDR3 size: 14 residues. Trimming removed 7 bases from V and 4 bases from J, with 17 bases in between. Germline CDR1 SGHRS, CDR2 YFSETQ. The CDR3 protein is CASASESRSTEAFF. The DNA for the CDR3 is TGCGCCAGCGCCAGCGAGTCTCGGAGCACTGAAGCTTTCTTT. The whole variable domain, remainder taken from reference TRBV5-1 and TRBJ1-1, is KAGVTQTPRYLIKTRGQQVTLSCSPISGHRSVSWYQQTPGQGLQFLFEYFSETQRNKGNFPGRFSGRQFSNSRSEMNVSTLELGDSALYLCASASESRSTEAFFGQGTRLTVV.

The sample holds a few counts of this clonotype. This rearrangement joins TRBV21-1 to TRBJ2-5. TRBV21-1 is noted as a pseudogene. The CDR3 sequence is 16 residues long. CDR3 loop: CASSSPTVNTQETQYF. The DNA of the CDR3 is TGTGCCAGCAGCAGCCCGACCGTAAATACACAAGAGACCCAGTACTTC.

The chain has TRBV4-1 and TRBJ1-3; 10 positions match TRBD1. V was clipped by 2 bases and J by 0 bases; unmatched bases: 4. The CDR3 has 17 residues. Per the germline V gene, CDR1 is MGHRA and CDR2 is YSYEKL. For the CDR3, the DNA is TGCGCCAGCAGCCAACTGGACAGGGGGAGCTCTGGAAACACCATATATTTT. Protein: CASSQLDRGSSGNTIYF.

In this sample, this clonotype turned up many times. The chain links TRBV5-1 to TRBJ1-6, with no clear D. The CDR3 covers 20 residues. CDR1 is SGHRS, CDR2 YFSETQ, per germline. Trimming stripped 1 base from V and 2 bases from J, with 22 bases between. CDR3 in amino acids: CASSLRGLYIDSTYNSPLHF. The DNA for the CDR3 is TGCGCCAGCAGCTTGCGGGGATTATACATTGATTCAACCTATAATTCACCCCTCCACTTT.

V gene TRBV20-1 combines with J gene TRBJ1-1, with a tentative D call TRBD1 (5 bases). V was shortened by 5 bases and J by 5 bases, with 15 bases between the two germline ends. The CDR3 has 13 residues. Germline loops: CDR1 DFQATT, CDR2 SNEGSKA (reference sequence). The CDR3 coding sequence is TGCAGTGCTTCGCGCGTTGGGGGGACTGAAGCTTTCTTT. This codes for CSASRVGGTEAFF.

A remark on this clonotype: This may be a read error, as it is one base from a much larger clone. The chain uses TRBV14 and TRBJ2-3, with 7 bases lining up with TRBD2. V lost 1 base and J lost 0; bases outside the gene matches: 1. CDR1 SGHDN and CDR2 FVKESK come from the germline V gene. CDR3 size: 15 residues. This CDR3 reads CASSQGDYSTDTQYF. CDR3 DNA: TGTGCCAGCAGCCAAGGGGACTACAGCACAGATACGCAGTATTTT. Full variable domain (rest looked up from reference TRBV14 and TRBJ2-3): EAGVTQFPSHSVIEKGQTVTLRCDPISGHDNLYWYRRVMGKEIKFLLHFVKESKQDESGMPNNRFLAERTGGTYSTLKVQPAELEDSGVYFCASSQGDYSTDTQYFGPGTRLTVL.

The V gene is TRBV19, the J gene TRBJ2-5; TRBD1 agrees at 9 bases. V shed 3 bases and J 5 bases; nucleotides not matched to a gene: 16. Germline V CDR1 and CDR2: LNHDA, SQIVND (reference sequence). This CDR3 has 18 amino acids. The CDR3 coding sequence is TGTGCCAGTAGTATTGCCCACAGGGGGCTGGTGGTCGGGGAGACCCAGTACTTC. Amino acids: CASSIAHRGLVVGETQYF.

In its sample, this clonotype was seen many times. The chain links TRBV10-3 to TRBJ2-2; D gene uncertain. Germline V lookup: CDR1 ENHRY, CDR2 SYGVKD. The CDR3 extends over 10 amino acids. V shed 11 bases and J shed 5 bases, with 6 bases lying between them. As DNA, the CDR3 is TGTGCCGGACGAACCGGGGAGCTGTTTTTT. It translates to CAGRTGELFF.

This clonotype was found many times. V and J are TRBV29-1 and TRBJ2-5; 8 bases are shared with TRBD1. Germline CDR1 SQVTM, CDR2 ANQGSEA. Losses at the gene ends were 4 bases for V and 5 bases for J; bases not matched to a gene: 6. There are 13 residues in the CDR3. The CDR3 loop reads CSVGSNRGETQYF. The CDR3 DNA reads TGCAGCGTTGGTTCTAACAGGGGGGAGACCCAGTACTTC.

This clonotype was seen a handful of times. This rearrangement joins TRBV27 to TRBJ2-1; 7 bases line up with TRBD2. The J segment lost 1 base and the V segment lost 10 bases, leaving 7 bases of the junction unmatched. CDR3 length equals 14 residues. Germline loops: CDR1 MNHEY, CDR2 SMNVEV (reference sequence). The CDR3 DNA sequence: TGTGCCACCCGCCTGCGGGGGTCCTACAATGAGCAGTTCTTC. As protein: CATRLRGSYNEQFF.

This clonotype was seen repeatedly, ten times or more. J is TRBJ2-5 and V is TRBV4-1, with TRBD2 identical over 9 bases. From germline, CDR1 is MGHRA and CDR2 YSYEKL. CDR3 length equals 16 residues. The junction had 8 bases not matched to a gene; V was cut back by 1 base and J by 5 bases. This chain's CDR3 is CASSQVGPSGVETQYF. The CDR3 region has the DNA TGCGCCAGCAGCCAAGTAGGGCCTAGCGGGGTGGAGACCCAGTACTTC.

The J gene is TRBJ1-2, the V gene TRBV19, with 9 bases fitting TRBD1. Losses at the gene ends were 7 bases for V and 7 bases for J; bases not matched to a gene: 13. Germline V gene data show CDR1 as LNHDA and CDR2 as SQIVND (reference sequence). This CDR3 has 15 residues. As DNA, the CDR3 is TGTGCCAGTACCCGACCCGGGACAGGGTTTATTGGCTACACCTTC. Residues: CASTRPGTGFIGYTF. Full variable domain (rest looked up from reference TRBV19 and TRBJ1-2): DGGITQSPKYLFRKEGQNVTLSCEQNLNHDAMYWYRQDPGQGLRLIYYSQIVNDFQKGDIAEGYSVSREKKESFPLTVTSAQKNPTAFYLCASTRPGTGFIGYTFGSGTRLTVV.

This sequence joins TRBV10-3 and TRBJ2-1; possibly TRBD1 for D (8 bases). Trimming took 7 bases from V and 6 from J, leaving 16 bases between them. Germline values: CDR1 ENHRY, CDR2 SYGVKD. This CDR3 spans 14 amino acids. Here the CDR3 reads CAIMGTGGGNEQFF. CDR3 nucleotide sequence: TGTGCCATCATGGGCACAGGGGGGGGCAATGAGCAGTTCTTC.

There are many counts of this clonotype. The chain carries TRBV5-1 and TRBJ2-1; D possibly corresponds to TRBD2 (5 bases). The ends were cut back, 0 bases at V and 15 bases at J, with 13 bases in the middle. The CDR3 runs 12 residues. CDR1 is SGHRS and CDR2 is YFSETQ in the germline V gene. The CDR3 DNA reads as TGCGCCAGCAGCTTGGAGGGAGTAGGTGGGTTCTTC. Amino acid sequence: CASSLEGVGGFF.

This clonotype was picked up a small number of times. CDR3 protein: CASSSQPTIEQYF. The CDR3 DNA follows: TGTGCCAGCAGTTCCCAACCTACGATCGAGCAGTACTTC. The J gene is TRBJ2-7, the V gene TRBV12-3 or TRBV12-4; D gene uncertain. The CDR3 consists of 13 residues. The V end lost 4 bases, the J end lost 6 bases, and 13 bases lay between the germline ends.